The clone carrying this T cell receptor beta chain was recorded at least ten times. Antigen unknown. The source of the sample is a study of glioma-infiltrating T cells. Study-wide findings and caveats: Only very few CDR3 sequences appeared in both tissue and blood. Tissue-blood divergence was below expectation in non-neoplastic patients, above in gliomas.

After removal of 8 bases from V and 4 bases from J, the junction contained 13 bases not matched to a gene. The CDR3 loop spans 18 amino acids. Germline values: CDR1 SGHTA, CDR2 FQGNSA. TCR alpha and beta CDR3 regions were amplified from RNA using iRepertoire nested multiplex PCR. Input was roughly 85-450 ng of tissue mRNA or PBMC total RNA. TCRdb reprocessed the multiplex PCR reads via MiXCR and lists one record per CDR3 protein. Of under 150,000 distinct CDR3 sequences in the sample, 24% were seen once. The clonotype was recovered from a human donor with low-grade glioma or glioblastoma, undergoing nonglioma brain surgery, or in good health (not recorded which). V and J are TRBV7-2 and TRBJ2-3, with 15 nucleotides matching TRBD2. Sequenced: glioma tissue, nonneoplastic brain tissue, or PBMCs (not recorded which). DNA for the CDR3: TGTGCCAGCCGCCCGGGACTAGCGGGGGGTCCGGGACCAGATACGCAGTATTTT. It encodes CASRPGLAGGPGPDTQYF.